These 2 T cell receptor beta chains came from one sample sequenced in a study of molecular identifiers for immune sequencing clone quantification. From the PCR reads, TCRdb called clonotypes with MiXCR, one entry per CDR3 protein. In the table there are 300,000 to 400,000 distinct CDR3 sequences, about 21% of which are singletons. The sample was naive CD8+ T cells from blood, with Jurkat cell RNA spiked in. The subset was: FACS-sorted CD8+CD4-CCR7+CD45RA+ naive T cells. The receptor source for this set is a human donor in good health. Some libraries in this study had Jurkat cell RNA spiked in.

This clonotype was recorded many times. The CDR3 region has the DNA TGTGCCAGCAGCCTCGACCGACCGCCCCTCCACTTT. Amino acids: CASSLDRPPLHF. The V and J genes are TRBV3-1 and TRBJ1-6; D not certain. Trimming left V 4 bases short and J 13 bases short, with 11 bases between. Germline CDR1 LGHDT, CDR2 YNNKEL (reference sequence). The CDR3 has 12 amino acids.

The chain carries TRBV28 and TRBJ2-7; D remains ambiguous. The CDR3 is 14 amino acids. The V end was cut by 9 bases, the J end by 4 bases, with 19 bases between. The germline gives CDR1 MDHEN, CDR2 SYDVKM. The CDR3 region has the DNA TGTGCCAGTGGTCTCCGGACGGAAACGTACGAGCAGTACTTC. It encodes CASGLRTETYEQYF.